Here is one T cell receptor (beta chain) with its context. Authors' methods: Amplified reference gene primers provided the basis for estimating nucleated cell counts. Profiling relied on immunoSEQ multiplex PCR, and the TCRdb table lists in-frame clones only, not all of them. Clone size and the V and J calls come from that table; the DNA yielded D and trimming. The sample comprises around 300,000 clones, more than 70% of which are singletons, and approximately 3% rests with the top ten. The sample is drawn from a study of blood T cell repertoires in COVID-19. About the study: The United States, Italy and Spain provided the acute and convalescent COVID-19 samples. T cells, B-cell-depleted T cells, or PBMCs provided the cDNA or gDNA that served as material.

Germline loops: CDR1 GTSNPN, CDR2 SVGIG (reference sequence). The J segment lost 2 bases and the V segment lost 4 bases, leaving 7 bases of the junction unmatched. CDR3 length equals 14 residues. The gene calls are TRBV30 and TRBJ2-7, with 8 bases that match TRBD2. Specimen: peripheral blood. The TCR sequence derives from a man aged 25 to 45 with active or convalescent COVID-19. The CDR3, as DNA: TGTGCCTGGACCGTAAGCGGGGGAACCTACGAGCAGTACTTC. Its protein is CAWTVSGGTYEQYF.